The rows below give T cell receptor beta chains drawn from one sample of a study of cytomegalovirus exposure and HLA in healthy donors. Some clones are missing from TCRdb's copy, which holds only in-frame ones; the method was immunoSEQ multiplex PCR. In the table there are roughly 170,000 clones, more than 65% of which are singletons. Sequencing was done on a sample of PBMCs. Every receptor here comes from a male donor in good health and CMV-seronegative. The CDR3 runs from the conserved cysteine through the conserved F or W. D genes are given only for firm matches. Rows give clone size only sometimes, using once, few, many, or a class for an expanded clone.

TRBJ1-4,NA,TRBV5-6,NA,TGTGCCAGCAGCCTAGGGGGAAGCGGTGAAAAACTGTTTTTT,CASSLGGSGEKLFF
TRBJ1-5,NA,TRBV6-6,NA,TGTGCCAGCAGTTCGTCCGGAGGGCTCAATCAGCCCCAGCATTTT,CASSSSGGLNQPQHF
TRBJ2-2,few,TRBV4-2,NA,TGTGCCAGCAGCCAAGACCTAGGATTGTACACCGGGGAGCTGTTTTTT,CASSQDLGLYTGELFF
TRBJ2-1,NA,TRBV11-2,TRBD2,TGTGCCAGCAGCTTCTCCGCGGGGAGGGCCCAAAGGTACAATGAGCAGTTCTTC,CASSFSAGRAQRYNEQFF
TRBJ2-1,NA,TRBV2,TRBD2,TGTGCCAGCACCAAATTAGCGGGGGCCCAGAATGAGCAGTTCTTC,CASTKLAGAQNEQFF
TRBJ2-7,NA,TRBV7-9,TRBD2,TGTGCCAGCAGCCTTAGCGGGAGTCAATACTTC,CASSLSGSQYF
TRBJ1-1,NA,TRBV6-5,NA,TGTGCCAGCAGACACGGGACAGAAGCTTTCTTT,CASRHGTEAFF
TRBJ1-2,NA,TRBV19,TRBD1,TGTGCCAGTAGTCCGACAGGGGGGGTATATGGCTACACCTTC,CASSPTGGVYGYTF
TRBJ2-1,few,TRBV4-2,TRBD2,TGTGCCAGCAGCCCCACGCCCGGGACTAGCGGGGAGGTAAATGAGCAGTTCTTC,CASSPTPGTSGEVNEQFF
TRBJ1-5,NA,TRBV28,TRBD1,TGTGCCAGCAGTTTAGCGACAGGGAATCAGCCCCAGCATTTT,CASSLATGNQPQHF
TRBJ2-7,NA,TRBV15,TRBD2,TGTGCCACCAGCAGAGCCGGGACTAGCGGAAAGAGCTCCTACGAGCAGTACTTC,CATSRAGTSGKSSYEQYF
TRBJ1-1,NA,TRBV6-1,TRBD1,TGTGCCAGCAGTTTGAGACAGGGGGGCACTGAAGCTTTCTTT,CASSLRQGGTEAFF
TRBJ1-1,once,TRBV28,NA,TGTGCCAGCAGTCCGTACTTATCAGGGTCTGGTTTTCCCGGTACTGAAGCTTTCTTT,CASSPYLSGSGFPGTEAFF
TRBJ1-1,NA,TRBV11-2,NA,TGTGCCAGCAGCCCCCCGGGGGGCTCCCTTCTAGTTGAAGCTTTCTTT,CASSPPGGSLLVEAFF
TRBJ1-1,NA,TRBV19,TRBD1,TGTGCCAGTAGTATAGGACAGGGAATGAACACTGAAGCTTTCTTT,CASSIGQGMNTEAFF
TRBJ2-3,NA,TRBV7-5,NA,TGTGCCAGAAGCTTAATTGGGGCTTTCATTGCAGATACGCAGTATTTT,CARSLIGAFIADTQYF
TRBJ1-1,NA,TRBV7-2,NA,TGTGCCAGCAGCTTACCCCCCAAGGGGGCTTTCTTT,CASSLPPKGAFF
TRBJ1-5,once,TRBV9,NA,TGTGCCAGCAGCAGACAGGACAATCAGCCCCAGCATTTT,CASSRQDNQPQHF
TRBJ1-3,few,TRBV28,NA,TGTGCCAGCACCAAACCAGGCTCTGGAAACACCATATATTTT,CASTKPGSGNTIYF
TRBJ1-1,NA,TRBV6-1,TRBD1,TGTGCCAGCAGCACGACAGGGGGCACTGAAGCTTTCTTT,CASSTTGGTEAFF
TRBJ2-7,NA,TRBV6-1,NA,TGTGCCAGCAGTGCGTACGAGCAGTACTTC,CASSAYEQYF
TRBJ1-2,NA,TRBV13,NA,TGTGCCAGCAGCTTAGGGTCCGGGTACTATGGCTACACCTTC,CASSLGSGYYGYTF
TRBJ1-1,NA,TRBV7-9,NA,TGTGCCAGCAGCTTAGTAGTGGGGAGCACTGAAGCTTTCTTT,CASSLVVGSTEAFF
TRBJ2-5,NA,TRBV28,NA,TGTGCCAGCATCCGGGGTGGGTCCGGGACCCAGTACTTC,CASIRGGSGTQYF
TRBJ1-4,NA,TRBV19,NA,TGTGCCAGTAGTAGAGACAGTGCAACTAATGAAAAACTGTTTTTT,CASSRDSATNEKLFF
TRBJ1-3,NA,TRBV4-3,NA,TGCGCCAGCAGCCCAGAGCGGGTAGTGGCTGGAAACACCATATATTTT,CASSPERVVAGNTIYF
TRBJ2-7,NA,TRBV9,NA,TGTGCCAGCAGCGTAGGGCAGGGCGAGCAGTACTTC,CASSVGQGEQYF
TRBJ2-3,NA,TRBV5-1,NA,TGCGCCAGCAGGATAAAGGAGCCGGATACGCAGTATTTT,CASRIKEPDTQYF
TRBJ1-5,NA,TRBV7-6,TRBD1,TGTGCCAGCAGCCTCGGCCCCGGGACAGGGGGGAGCAATCAGCCCCAGCATTTT,CASSLGPGTGGSNQPQHF
TRBJ2-1,NA,TRBV9,NA,TGTGCCAGCAGCGTAGCGACGGGGAGCTCCTACAATGAGCAGTTCTTC,CASSVATGSSYNEQFF
TRBJ2-2,NA,TRBV29-1,TRBD1,TGCAGCGTTCGGGACAGGGTGCGGACCGGGGAGCTGTTTTTT,CSVRDRVRTGELFF
TRBJ1-2,NA,TRBV7-2,NA,TGTGCCAGCAGCTCTCAACAGGTGACGTATGGCTACACCTTC,CASSSQQVTYGYTF
TRBJ2-1,once,TRBV15,NA,TGTGCCACCAGCAGAGGTCTATATGAGCAGTTCTTC,CATSRGLYEQFF
TRBJ2-7,NA,TRBV5-1,TRBD1,TGCGCCAGCAGCCGGGGACAGGGGGCTTTCGGGTACGAGCAGTACTTC,CASSRGQGAFGYEQYF
TRBJ2-2,NA,TRBV7-7,NA,TGTGCCAGCAGTCTTGCTAATTCCGGGGAGCTGTTTTTT,CASSLANSGELFF
TRBJ2-1,few,TRBV11-2,NA,TGTGCCAGCAGCGCGGAAGGACAACTTTACAATGAGCAGTTCTTC,CASSAEGQLYNEQFF
TRBJ1-5,NA,TRBV6-5,NA,TGTGCCAGCAGTTACTCGACGGGGAGCAATCAGCCCCAGCATTTT,CASSYSTGSNQPQHF
TRBJ1-5,once,TRBV18,NA,TGTGCCAGCTCACCATGGACAAGGGATCAGCCCCAGCATTTT,CASSPWTRDQPQHF
TRBJ2-2,NA,TRBV4-3,TRBD2,TGCGCCAGCAGCCAGGGACCGGGACTAAACACCGGGGAGCTGTTTTTT,CASSQGPGLNTGELFF
TRBJ1-3,NA,TRBV19,NA,TGTGCCAGTAGTATGGGGCATGGAAACACCATATATTTT,CASSMGHGNTIYF
TRBJ2-7,NA,TRBV7-2,TRBD2,TGTGCCAGCAGCTCCTCCGGGACTAGGTCCTACGAGCAGTACTTC,CASSSSGTRSYEQYF
TRBJ1-5,NA,TRBV18,NA,TGTGCCAGCTCACCAGACAGAAATCATCAGCCCCAGCATTTT,CASSPDRNHQPQHF
TRBJ2-1,NA,TRBV10-2,TRBD2,TGCGCCAGCACTAGCGGGAGAAATGAGCAGTTCTTC,CASTSGRNEQFF
TRBJ2-3,NA,TRBV29-1,NA,TGCAGCGTTGATCTCACAGATACGCAGTATTTT,CSVDLTDTQYF
TRBJ1-1,NA,TRBV7-9,NA,TGTTCCAGCAGCTTCCTCGAGGCTGAAGCTTTCTTT,CSSSFLEAEAFF
TRBJ2-1,few,TRBV2,NA,TGTGCCAGCACCCGAGACAGGAACAATGAGCAGTTCTTC,CASTRDRNNEQFF
TRBJ2-3,NA,TRBV15,NA,TGTGCCACCAGCAGAGATAGGCAGGGCTCGGATACGCAGTATTTT,CATSRDRQGSDTQYF
TRBJ2-3,NA,TRBV14,TRBD1,TGTGCCAGCAGCCAACAGTCACAGGGGGCCAACACAGATACGCAGTATTTT,CASSQQSQGANTDTQYF
TRBJ1-2,NA,TRBV19,NA,TGTGCCAGTACGGTGGGCAGTCTCGGTTATGGCTACACCTTC,CASTVGSLGYGYTF
TRBJ1-2,NA,TRBV7-8,NA,TGTGCCAGCAGCTTAGCCCTAGGGACATCTCATAACTATGGCTACACCTTC,CASSLALGTSHNYGYTF
TRBJ1-5,NA,TRBV6-1,TRBD1,TGTGCCAGCAGTGAAGGAGTGACAGGGGGCTATAGCAATCAGCCCCAGCATTTT,CASSEGVTGGYSNQPQHF
TRBJ2-7,NA,TRBV21-1,NA,TGTGCCAGCAGCAAAAAGGGGGGGACATATTACGAGCAGTACTTC,CASSKKGGTYYEQYF
TRBJ1-4,NA,TRBV7-9,NA,TGTGCCAGCAGCCCCTTTGTCGGGGGTGGGGAAAAACTGTTTTTT,CASSPFVGGGEKLFF
TRBJ2-5,NA,TRBV30,NA,TGTGCCTGGAGCCGCCGGCGGTTCCAAGAGACCCAGTACTTC,CAWSRRRFQETQYF
TRBJ1-2,NA,TRBV30,TRBD1,TGTGCCTCGGGGACAGGCCTGTATGGCTACACCTTC,CASGTGLYGYTF
TRBJ1-2,NA,TRBV12-5,TRBD1,TGTGCTAGTGGTCCGGACAGGGTGAATGGCTACACCTTC,CASGPDRVNGYTF
TRBJ2-1,NA,TRBV11-2,NA,TGTGCCAGCAGCTTAGAAGTGACTAGGGGCAATGAGCAGTTCTTC,CASSLEVTRGNEQFF
TRBJ2-1,NA,TRBV6-1,NA,TGTGCCAGCAGTAGCCCGTACAATGAGCAGTTCTTC,CASSSPYNEQFF
TRBJ2-7,NA,TRBV7-9,NA,TGTGCCAGCACCCAAAGCGTTGCCCACTACGAGCAGTACTTC,CASTQSVAHYEQYF